This T cell receptor (beta chain) appears in the sequencing data of a study of cytomegalovirus exposure and HLA in healthy donors. The PCR used 60 Vbeta and 13 Jbeta primers. The data were produced by immunoSEQ multiplex PCR, yet TCRdb's version contains in-frame clones alone and is incomplete. The sample contains approximately 170,000 clones, approximately 82% of which appear only once. CDR3 length equals 14 residues. Germline V lookup: CDR1 MGHRA, CDR2 YSYEKL. The V and J ends lost 0 bases and 4 bases respectively, with 9 bases between them. The sample consisted of PBMCs. The V call is TRBV4-1, the J call TRBJ1-2; a possible D gene is TRBD1 (5 bases). The receptor comes from a male donor in good health and CMV-seronegative. The DNA of the CDR3 is TGCGCCAGCAGCCAAGATAGGACACCCTATGGCTACACCTTC. The encoded protein is CASSQDRTPYGYTF.